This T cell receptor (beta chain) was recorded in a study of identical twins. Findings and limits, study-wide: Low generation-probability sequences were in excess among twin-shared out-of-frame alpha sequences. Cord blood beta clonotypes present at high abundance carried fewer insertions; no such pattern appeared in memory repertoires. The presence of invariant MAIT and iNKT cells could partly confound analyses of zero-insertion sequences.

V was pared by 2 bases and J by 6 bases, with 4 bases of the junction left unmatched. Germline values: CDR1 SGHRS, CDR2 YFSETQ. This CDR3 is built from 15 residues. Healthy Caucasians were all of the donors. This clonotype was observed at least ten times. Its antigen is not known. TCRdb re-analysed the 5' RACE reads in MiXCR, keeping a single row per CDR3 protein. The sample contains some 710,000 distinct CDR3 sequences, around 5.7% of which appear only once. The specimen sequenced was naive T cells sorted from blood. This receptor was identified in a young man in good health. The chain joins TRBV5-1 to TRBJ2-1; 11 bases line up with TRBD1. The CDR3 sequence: CASSFGQGARNEQFF. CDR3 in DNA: TGCGCCAGCAGCTTTGGACAGGGGGCGCGCAATGAGCAGTTCTTC.